These 7 T cell receptor beta chains share one sample of origin, sequenced in a study of technical replicates of blood from a few donors. The assay was immunoSEQ multiplex PCR, and TCRdb's table has in-frame clones only and misses some. The table has about 73,000 clones, 93% seen once; the top ten hold roughly 0.25%. The sequenced sample was T cells isolated from PBMCs. These receptors all stem from a human donor in good health.

J is TRBJ1-4 and V is TRBV7-9; no definite D call. This CDR3 is 15 amino acids long. V was pared by 2 bases and J by 6 bases, with 13 bases between. Germline V gene data show CDR1 as SEHNR and CDR2 as FQNEAQ (reference sequence). This CDR3 is CASSLSHGVDEKLFF. The CDR3, as DNA: TGTGCCAGCAGCTTAAGTCACGGGGTGGATGAAAAACTGTTTTTT.

The V gene is TRBV27, the J gene TRBJ2-3; 8 bases match TRBD1. Trimming cost V 3 bases and J 4 bases; bases outside gene matches: 6. This CDR3 has 15 amino acids. Per the germline V gene, CDR1 is MNHEY and CDR2 is SMNVEV (reference sequence). This CDR3 reads CASSFYRGSADTQYF. The CDR3 DNA reads as TGTGCCAGCAGTTTCTACAGGGGGAGTGCAGATACGCAGTATTTT.

V is TRBV29-1 and J is TRBJ1-1; 10 positions agree with TRBD1. The CDR3 loop spans 13 amino acids. Germline V gene lookup returns CDR1 SQVTM and CDR2 ANQGSEA. V shed 7 bases, J shed 5 bases, and the junction held 7 bases outside the gene matches. The CDR3 protein is CSGTRDRGTEAFF. CDR3 bases: TGCAGCGGGACCAGGGACAGGGGAACTGAAGCTTTCTTT. The variable domain in full, with the rest retrieved from reference TRBV29-1 and TRBJ1-1, is SAVISQKPSRDICQRGTSLTIQCQVDSQVTMMFWYRQQPGQSLTLIATANQGSEATYESGFVIDKFPISRPNLTFSTLTVSNMSPEDSSIYLCSGTRDRGTEAFFGQGTRLTVV.

The chain couples TRBV18 to TRBJ2-7; TRBD1 matches at 12 bases. The germline gives CDR1 KGHSH, CDR2 LQKENI. Trimming at V came to 0 bases and at J to 4 bases, leaving 1 base not matched to a gene. CDR3 size: 15 residues. CDR3 nucleotides: TGTGCCAGCTCACCACCGGGACAGGGGGCTTACGAGCAGTACTTC. Translated, it gives CASSPPGQGAYEQYF.

The V gene is TRBV10-2, the J gene TRBJ2-3; the match to TRBD2 covers 12 bases. The CDR3 totals 16 residues. CDR1 is WSHSY, CDR2 SAAADI, per germline. V shed 6 bases and J 2 bases; nucleotides not matched to a gene: 6. CDR3: CASRLAGGLNTDTQYF. The CDR3 region has the DNA TGCGCCAGCAGACTAGCGGGGGGACTTAACACAGATACGCAGTATTTT.

This clone came up once. The chain is built from TRBV28 and TRBJ2-1; TRBD1 aligns across 11 bases. CDR1 and CDR2 (germline): MDHEN, SYDVKM. CDR3 length: 15 amino acids. Trimming cost V 6 bases and J 7 bases; bases outside gene matches: 8. The CDR3 sequence: CASSRTGGGYNEQFF. Here the CDR3 DNA reads TGTGCCAGCAGCCGGACAGGGGGCGGATATAATGAGCAGTTCTTC.

The rearrangement uses TRBV27 and TRBJ2-5; tentative D call: TRBD1 (5 bases). V was trimmed by 6 bases and J by 1 base, leaving 12 bases between them. The germline V gene has CDR1 MNHEY and CDR2 SMNVEV (reference sequence). The CDR3 is 14 residues long. As DNA, the CDR3 is TGTGCCAGCAGCCCTACAGGAATCCAAGAGACCCAGTACTTC. Protein: CASSPTGIQETQYF.